Below are 5 T cell receptor beta chains sequenced from a single sample in a study of CD8 T cells in ankylosing spondylitis. TCRdb passed the 5' RACE reads through MiXCR, listing each CDR3 protein once. Here the sample spans 200,000 to 300,000 distinct CDR3 sequences, over 9.5% being singletons. Sequenced: blood, either unsorted or a sorted T cell fraction (not recorded which). The origin of the receptors is a male donor with ankylosing spondylitis or in good health (not recorded which).

This clonotype was observed at least ten times. This chain links TRBV20-1 with TRBJ2-5; D is unresolved. Germline CDR1 is DFQATT and CDR2 is SNEGSKA (reference sequence). The CDR3 length is 13 residues. The V and J ends lost 3 bases and 2 bases respectively, with 10 bases between them. The CDR3: CSARLDTQETQYF. Here the CDR3 DNA reads TGCAGTGCTAGGCTGGATACACAAGAGACCCAGTACTTC.

This clonotype was seen repeatedly, ten times or more. The chain joins TRBV29-1 to TRBJ1-3; tentative D call: TRBD1 (5 bases). This CDR3 comprises 15 residues. The ends were cut back, 1 base at V and 3 bases at J, with 13 bases in the middle. Germline V CDR1 and CDR2: SQVTM, ANQGSEA. The CDR3 DNA follows: TGCAGCGTTGAAGCGCGGGCAGGGAATGGAAACACCATATATTTT. Residues: CSVEARAGNGNTIYF.

This clonotype was observed many times. V gene TRBV27 combines with J gene TRBJ2-2; 12 nucleotides align to TRBD1. This CDR3 contains 18 residues. After removal of 2 bases from V and 3 bases from J, the junction contained 7 bases not matched to a gene. Germline CDR1 and CDR2: MNHEY and SMNVEV (reference sequence). CDR3 residues: CASSLSPGQGADTGELFF. CDR3 bases: TGTGCCAGCAGTTTAAGTCCGGGACAGGGGGCGGACACCGGGGAGCTGTTTTTT.

This clonotype has ten or more counts. The chain carries TRBV7-9 and TRBJ2-3, with D perhaps being TRBD1 or TRBD2 (5 bases each). V lost 5 bases and J 4 bases, leaving 13 bases between the germline ends. This CDR3 has 14 amino acids. Per the germline V gene, CDR1 is SEHNR and CDR2 is FQNEAQ (reference sequence). Written as DNA, the CDR3 is TGTGCCAGCAGCCCCGGGGCTTCTCCAGATACGCAGTATTTT. It specifies CASSPGASPDTQYF.

The table lists this clonotype with a few counts. A read error may be the cause here, since a much bigger clone is one base away. The V gene is TRBV9, the J gene TRBJ2-3; D is perhaps TRBD1 or TRBD2 (6 bases each). From germline, CDR1 is SGDLS and CDR2 YYNGEE. The CDR3 spans 14 residues. V dropped 6 bases and J dropped 1 base, with 12 bases sitting between them. In nucleotides, the CDR3 is TGTGCCAGCAAGGGGGGAGCGGGCACAGATACGCAGTATTTT. Translation: CASKGGAGTDTQYF.